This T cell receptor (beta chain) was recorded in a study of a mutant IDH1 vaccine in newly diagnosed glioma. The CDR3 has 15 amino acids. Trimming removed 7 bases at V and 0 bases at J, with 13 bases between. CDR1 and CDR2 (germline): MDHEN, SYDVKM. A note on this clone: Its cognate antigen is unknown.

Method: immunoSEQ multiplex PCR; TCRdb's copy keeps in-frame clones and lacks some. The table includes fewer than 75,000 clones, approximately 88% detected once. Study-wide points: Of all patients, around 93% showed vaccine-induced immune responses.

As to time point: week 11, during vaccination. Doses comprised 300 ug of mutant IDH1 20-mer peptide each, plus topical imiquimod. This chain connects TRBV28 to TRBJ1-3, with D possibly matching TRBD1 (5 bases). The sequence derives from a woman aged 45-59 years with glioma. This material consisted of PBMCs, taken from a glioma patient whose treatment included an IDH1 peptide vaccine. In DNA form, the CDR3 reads TGTGCCAGCATTCAGGGACTCTACTCTGGAAACACCATATATTTT. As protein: CASIQGLYSGNTIYF. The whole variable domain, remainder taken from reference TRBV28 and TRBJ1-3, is DVKVTQSSRYLVKRTGEKVFLECVQDMDHENMFWYRQDPGLGLRLIYFSYDVKMKEKGDIPEGYSVSREKKERFSLILESASTNQTSMYLCASIQGLYSGNTIYFGEGSWLTVV.